The present entry profiles one TCR beta chain with its context. This clonotype has ten or more counts. Its target antigen remains unknown. No base quality information exists; no much larger clone differs at one position. The sample comes from a study of T cells in Graves' hyperthyroidism and ophthalmopathy (dated by TCRdb to 2018 to 2020). Background on the whole study: Peripheral blood was collected at initial diagnosis, before any treatment. In several Graves' hyperthyroidism patients, the study also compared T-cell repertoires from thyroid tissue with T-cell repertoires from blood. To identify TCR V-J signatures that set the groups apart, the researchers used a discovery cohort of about a hundred patients, made up of 43 with Graves' ophthalmopathy and 57 with stable Graves' hyperthyroidism. The paper describes TCR Vbeta CDR3 sequencing of roughly 130 peripheral blood samples, made up of about 41 ophthalmopathy patients, more than 70 hyperthyroidism patients and about 17 progressor patients. Prospective prediction of ophthalmopathy was tested in an independent validation cohort of about 19 hyperthyroidism patients and 17 patients who later progressed to ophthalmopathy. The roughly 94 discovery patients were randomly divided into training and test sets at a 7:3 ratio. After blood sampling, hyperthyroidism patients were treated with methimazole at a starting dose of 30 mg daily, and ophthalmopathy patients were treated with high-dose intravenous methylprednisolone. The full study reports these points: Blood samples also contained most of the expanded thyroid clonotypes (frequency above 0.001), which suggests that blood repertoires may reflect thyroid immune responses. In validation, the model predicted progression to ophthalmopathy a median of about 6.8 months before onset, with roughly 70% sensitivity and 72.22% specificity. In cross-validation, a model built on a 13 V-J signature told ophthalmopathy apart from stable hyperthyroidism with 85% to 90% sensitivity and approximately 81% specificity, and in testing the same model reached 80%/75%. Sample size was not statistically predetermined, and blinding of investigators to group allocation was not performed.

At the junction V is shortened by 4 bases and J by 7 bases, with 14 bases in between. The germline V gene supplies CDR1 SNHLY and CDR2 FYNNEI. The CDR3 holds 14 amino acids from the cysteine to the phenylalanine. Only CDR3 DNA is held: 42 bases, read in frame from base 1. The TCR beta CDR3 regions were amplified from the RNA transcripts. The TCR CDR3 was subjected to a first round of RT-PCR using the HTBI primer set and the Qiagen OneStep RT-PCR kit. Libraries were constructed in a second round of multiplex PCR, after which size selection and purification were carried out. The libraries were sequenced on an Illumina HiSeq2000 using paired-end 100 bp reads. The study's processing was this. SOAPnuke was used to process the raw data, with reads discarded if the reads contained adapters or uncalled bases, had a mean Phred below 15, or lacked an exact constant-primer or identifier match. High-quality paired reads were merged using COPE v1.2.5, and each unique nucleotide sequence was defined as a clonotype. MiTCR v1.1 was used to align clonotypes to the IMGT TRBV, TRBD and TRBJ reference segments. The analysis was restricted to V-J combinations with a frequency above 0.0001, which together covered about 99% of the repertoires. The TCS score was defined as the ratio of F50 (clonal expansion) to E x V (chaos), calculated using BLOSUM62-based TCRdist between CDR3 peptides within each V-J. Welch's t-statistics and random forest reduced 500 to 650 V-J features to about 12, which were used in a naive Bayes classifier (R e1071). The raw public reads went through TCRdb reprocessing: fastp at Q25, MiXCR clone calling, in-frame beta chains kept. Every entry covers one CDR3 protein and lists the most common genes and DNA from its rows. The V and J calls were determined by TCRdb, not by the authors. This sample is represented by hundreds of thousands of distinct CDR3 sequences; roughly 14% of them were singletons. Clones ranked in the top ten supply roughly 15% of the sample.

Stable Graves' hyperthyroidism was defined as no progression to ophthalmopathy during 18 months of follow-up. Hyperthyroidism patients were aged 18 to 65 years and newly diagnosed, with disease duration of less than 2 months. Patients with uncontrolled infections, other autoimmune diseases, pregnancy or lactation were excluded. Diagnoses were based on clinical symptoms, serum thyroxine and TRAb, thyroid ultrasound and orbital computed tomography. PBMCs were isolated from about 9.1 ml of fresh peripheral blood by Ficoll-Paque density gradient centrifugation. Trizol reagent was used to extract total RNA, and RNA quality was then checked on an Agilent 2100 Bioanalyzer.

This TCR was recovered from a woman in her late teens or twenties with Graves' hyperthyroidism. The chain employs TRBV2 and TRBJ2-1; the D gene is perhaps TRBD1, from 7 matching bases. The sequenced material came from blood. The DNA sequence reads TGTGCCAGCAGTGGACAGGGAGGCGGGAATGAGCAGTTCTTC. Its translation is CASSGQGGGNEQFF.